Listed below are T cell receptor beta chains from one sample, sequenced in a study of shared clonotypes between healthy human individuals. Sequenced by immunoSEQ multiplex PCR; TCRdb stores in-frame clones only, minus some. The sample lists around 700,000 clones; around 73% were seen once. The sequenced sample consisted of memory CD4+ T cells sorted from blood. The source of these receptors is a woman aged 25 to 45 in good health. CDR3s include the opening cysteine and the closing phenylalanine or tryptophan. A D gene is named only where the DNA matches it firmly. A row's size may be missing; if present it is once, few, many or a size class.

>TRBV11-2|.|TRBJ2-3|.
TGTGCCAGCAGCTTATCGACAGTGCCGACAGATACGCAGTATTTT
CASSLSTVPTDTQYF
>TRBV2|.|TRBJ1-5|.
TGTGCCAGCAGTCTCGGCAATCAGCCCCAGCATTTT
CASSLGNQPQHF
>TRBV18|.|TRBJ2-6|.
TGTGCCAGCTCACCACAGACCCTCTCTGGGGCCAACGTCCTGACTTTC
CASSPQTLSGANVLTF
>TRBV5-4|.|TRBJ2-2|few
TGTGCCAGCAGCTTCCCGGGCCTCAACACCGGGGAGCTGTTTTTT
CASSFPGLNTGELFF
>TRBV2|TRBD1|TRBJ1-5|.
TGTGCCAGCAGTACGGACAGGGGGTATCAGCCCCAGCATTTT
CASSTDRGYQPQHF
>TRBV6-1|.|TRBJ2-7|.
TGTGCCAGCAGTGGATCTACAGGGTCGAGGGACGAGCAGTACTTC
CASSGSTGSRDEQYF
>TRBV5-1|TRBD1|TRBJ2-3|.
TGCGCCAGCAGCTTCGCACCAGGGGGAGCAGATACGCAGTATTTT
CASSFAPGGADTQYF
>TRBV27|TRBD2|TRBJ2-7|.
TGTGCCAGCAGTTTTAGCGGGAGGAACGAGCAGTACTTC
CASSFSGRNEQYF
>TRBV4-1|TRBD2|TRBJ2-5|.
TGCGCCAGCAGCCAACCCGGGACTAGCGGGAGATGGCGAGAGACCCAGTACTTC
CASSQPGTSGRWRETQYF
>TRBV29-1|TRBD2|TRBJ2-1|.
TGCAGCGTCGGGGGACTAGCGGGAGGGTCGGATGAGCAGTTCTTC
CSVGGLAGGSDEQFF
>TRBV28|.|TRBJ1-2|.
TGTGCCAGCAGTTTAAGCAGGGGTAACTATGGCTACACCTTC
CASSLSRGNYGYTF
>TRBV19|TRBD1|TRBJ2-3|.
TGTGCCAGTTCTCCGGGACAGGGTTGGACAGATAACTATTTT
CASSPGQGWTDNYF
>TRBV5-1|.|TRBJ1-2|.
TGCGCCAGCAGCTTGGATATGGGGAACTATGGCTACACCTTC
CASSLDMGNYGYTF
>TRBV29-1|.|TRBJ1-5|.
TGCAGCGCTAGCAAGGGGGGAAAACAGCCCCAGCATTTT
CSASKGGKQPQHF
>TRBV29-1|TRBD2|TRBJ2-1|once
TGCAGCGTTGAATACATCGGGAGGCCATACAATGAGCAGTTCTTC
CSVEYIGRPYNEQFF
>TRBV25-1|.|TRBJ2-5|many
TGTGCCAGCAGTGGGAGAGTGTACCAAGAGACCCAGTACTTC
CASSGRVYQETQYF
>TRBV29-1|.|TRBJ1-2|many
TGCAGCGTTGAGACCCCGTCACGGTATGGCTACACCTTC
CSVETPSRYGYTF
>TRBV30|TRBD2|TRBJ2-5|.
TGTGCCTGGAGTGTCGGCAGGGTCGGGAGGGCCCCTGGGACCCAGTACTTC
CAWSVGRVGRAPGTQYF
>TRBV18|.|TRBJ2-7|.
TGTGCCAGCTCATGGGGAAGCTCCTACGAGCAGTACTTC
CASSWGSSYEQYF
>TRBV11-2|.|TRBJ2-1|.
TGTGCCAGCAGCTTAGAACTGGGGAAGCGGTACAATGAGCAGTTCTTC
CASSLELGKRYNEQFF
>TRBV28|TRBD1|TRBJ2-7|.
TGTGCCAGCAGTTCCGGACAGGGTTTGGTCGAGCAGTACTTC
CASSSGQGLVEQYF
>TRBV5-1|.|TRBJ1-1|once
TGCGCCAGCAGGCAGGGAATGGGTGAAGCTTTCTTT
CASRQGMGEAFF
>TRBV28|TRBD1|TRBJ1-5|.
TGTGCCAGCAGTTCGGGACAGCCTAGCAATCAGCCCCAGCATTTT
CASSSGQPSNQPQHF
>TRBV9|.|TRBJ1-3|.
TGTGCCAGCAGCGGAGACGGCCCGGGCAGGCAATACTACCTCTCTGGAAACACCATATATTTT
CASSGDGPGRQYYLSGNTIYF
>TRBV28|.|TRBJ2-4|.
TGTGCCAGCAGTCTGAGAAAAAACATTCAGTACTTC
CASSLRKNIQYF
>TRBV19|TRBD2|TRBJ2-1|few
TGTGCCAGTAGTCCCCTTGGGCTAGCGGGAGTACAGGAGCAGTTCTTC
CASSPLGLAGVQEQFF
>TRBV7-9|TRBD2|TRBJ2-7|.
TGTGCCAGCAGCTTAAGTACCACTACTAGCGGGAGCGAGCAGTACTTC
CASSLSTTTSGSEQYF
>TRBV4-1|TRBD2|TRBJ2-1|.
TGCGCCAGCAGCAGGTATAGGACTAGCGGGGGAAATAACAATGAGCAGTTCTTC
CASSRYRTSGGNNNEQFF
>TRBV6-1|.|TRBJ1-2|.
TGTGCCAGTGTACCGGGACCGATAAACTATGGCTACACCTTC
CASVPGPINYGYTF
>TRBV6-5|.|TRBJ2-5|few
TGTGCCAGCAGTTACGGGGAGACCCAGTACTTC
CASSYGETQYF
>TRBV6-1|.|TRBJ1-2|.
TGTGCCTGTCAACCCCAGGGGAACTATGGCTACACCTTC
CACQPQGNYGYTF
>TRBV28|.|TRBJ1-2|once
TGTGCCAGCAGTTTAAGGGGGGTTGGTGGCTACACCTTC
CASSLRGVGGYTF
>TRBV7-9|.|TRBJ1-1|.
TGTGCCATTGGGGGGAACACTGAAGCTTTCTTT
CAIGGNTEAFF
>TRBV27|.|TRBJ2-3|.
TGTGCCAGCAGTTTGGGCGGTAGTTGGACAGATACGCAGTATTTT
CASSLGGSWTDTQYF
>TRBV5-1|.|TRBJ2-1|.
TGCGCCAGCAGAGACAGCGCCTACAATGAGCAGTTCTTC
CASRDSAYNEQFF
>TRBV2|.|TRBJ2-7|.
TGTGCCAGCAGTGCACAGGGATACGAGCAGTACTTC
CASSAQGYEQYF
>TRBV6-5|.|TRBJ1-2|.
TGTGCCAGCAGTTACACGAACTATCTAAGGGGCGGCTACACCTTC
CASSYTNYLRGGYTF
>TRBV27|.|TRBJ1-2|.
TGTGCCAGCAGTGCAGGGTATGGCTACACCTTC
CASSAGYGYTF
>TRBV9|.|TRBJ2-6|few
TGTGCCAGCAGCGTAACGGCCAACGTCCTGACTTTC
CASSVTANVLTF
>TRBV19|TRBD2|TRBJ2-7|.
TGTGCCAGTAGTATAACTAGCGGGCTTACCTACGAGCAGTACTTC
CASSITSGLTYEQYF
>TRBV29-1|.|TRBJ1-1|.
TGCAGCGTTCCAACTCAGGGGAGTGAAGCTTTCTTT
CSVPTQGSEAFF
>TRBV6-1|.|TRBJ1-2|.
TGTGCCAGCAGTGCGGACAGTCGACGTGGCTACACCTTC
CASSADSRRGYTF
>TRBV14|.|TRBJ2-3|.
TGTGCCAGCAGCCCCACTAGCACAGATACGCAGTATTTT
CASSPTSTDTQYF
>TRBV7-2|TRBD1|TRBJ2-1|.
TGTGCCAGCAGCTCCAGGACAGGGTTGAAGAATGAGCAGTTCTTC
CASSSRTGLKNEQFF
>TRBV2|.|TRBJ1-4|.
TGTGCCAGCAGTGATCTCCTAAAACTGTTTTTT
CASSDLLKLFF
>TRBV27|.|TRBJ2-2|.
TGTGCCAGCAGTTTATCGGGCCGGGTCCCCGGGGAGCTGTTTTTT
CASSLSGRVPGELFF
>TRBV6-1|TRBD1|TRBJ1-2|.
TGTGCCAGCAGTGAGGTCCCTCCCAGGGGGCTAGACTATGGCTACACCTTC
CASSEVPPRGLDYGYTF